This T cell receptor beta chain was sequenced in a study of cytomegalovirus exposure and HLA in healthy donors. Study at large: Early release data held 85 million to 95 million unique TCRs from HLA-typed donors.

Findings of the study overall: With DRB1 most and HLA-C fewest, TCR association rates differed between HLA loci in a later analysis.

As for this clone: The antigen is not known.

Both 60 Vbeta primers and 13 Jbeta primers went into the PCR. Assay: immunoSEQ multiplex PCR; the TCRdb copy retains only in-frame clones and omits some. In the table there are under 150,000 clones, approximately 61% of which are singletons. Trimming took 6 bases from V and 0 from J; bases not matched to a gene: 8. This CDR3 is 16 amino acids long. Per the germline V gene, CDR1 is SNHLY and CDR2 is FYNNEI. This chain links TRBV2 with TRBJ2-1, with 7 nucleotides matching TRBD2. The clonotype comes from a man in his thirties or forties in good health and CMV-seropositive. The sequenced sample consisted of PBMCs. CDR3 loop: CASRLSGAVSYNEQFF. The CDR3 nucleotides are TGTGCCAGCAGGTTGAGCGGGGCCGTCTCCTACAATGAGCAGTTCTTC.